The present entry profiles one TCR beta chain with its context. Documented time point: newly diagnosed GD, antithyroid drugs for less than 3 months. Extracted RNA from PBMCs served as the source of the TCR library. The V segment lost 6 bases and the J segment 1 base; nucleotides outside the gene matches: 5. CDR3 length equals 14 residues. Germline lookup yields CDR1 ENHRY and CDR2 SYGVKD. TCR beta libraries were built with iRepertoire HTBI primers and Arm-PCR of CDR3 regions. TCRdb recomputed calls from the multiplex PCR reads with MiXCR, one row per CDR3 protein. The sample shows approximately 440,000 distinct CDR3 sequences, about a sixth of them seen only once. The sample is drawn from a study of regulatory T cells in long-lasting Graves disease. These same data were also listed under a study on T cells in Graves' hyperthyroidism and ophthalmopathy.

Here the sequenced sample was peripheral blood mononuclear cells (PBMCs), taken at new diagnosis, from a patient treated with antithyroid drugs. This rearrangement joins TRBV10-3 to TRBJ2-5, with 7 bases matching TRBD1. The source of this sequence is a man between 35 and 55 years old with Graves disease. The CDR3: CAISRQGTQETQYF. CDR3 coding DNA: TGTGCCATCAGCCGACAGGGAACCCAAGAGACCCAGTACTTC.